This entry features one T cell receptor (beta chain) sequence. Its antigen is not known. The data derive from a study of T cell responses to AZD1222 COVID-19 vaccine. Study results and limitations: The study reported that nearly half of spike-specific TCRs target unmutated variant regions.

The V end lost 3 bases, the J end lost 1 base, and 17 bases lay between the germline ends. The CDR3 is 17 amino acids. Looked up from germline, CDR1 is MNHNS and CDR2 is SASEGT. Data came from immunoSEQ multiplex PCR; TCRdb stores just in-frame clones and leaves some out. The table lists about 75,000 clones, roughly 91% of them singletons. Investigators merged groups given second doses at roughly 4 or roughly 12 weeks. The input for sequencing was peripheral blood, taken 28 days after the second AZD1222 dose. The J gene is TRBJ2-3, the V gene TRBV6-1; either TRBD1 or TRBD2 may fit D (5 bases each). This receptor was taken from an adult who received the AZD1222 COVID-19 vaccine. CDR3 sequence: CASSEARGWFRTDTQYF. CDR3 bases: TGTGCCAGCAGTGAGGCACGGGGCTGGTTTCGCACAGATACGCAGTATTTT.